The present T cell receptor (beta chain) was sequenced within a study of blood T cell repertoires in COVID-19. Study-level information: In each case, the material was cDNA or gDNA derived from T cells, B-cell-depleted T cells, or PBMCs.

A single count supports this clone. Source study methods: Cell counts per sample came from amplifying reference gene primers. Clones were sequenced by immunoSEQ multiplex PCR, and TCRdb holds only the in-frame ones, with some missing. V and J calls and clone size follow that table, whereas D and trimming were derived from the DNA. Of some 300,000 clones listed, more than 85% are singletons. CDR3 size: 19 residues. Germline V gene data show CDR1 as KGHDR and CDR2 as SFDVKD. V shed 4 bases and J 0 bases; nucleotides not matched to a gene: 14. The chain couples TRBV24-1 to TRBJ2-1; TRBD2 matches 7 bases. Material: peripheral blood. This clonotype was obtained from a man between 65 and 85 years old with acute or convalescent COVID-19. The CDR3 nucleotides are TGTGCCACCAGTGACCCCCAGGCTACTAGCGCTAACTCCTACAATGAGCAGTTCTTC. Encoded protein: CATSDPQATSANSYNEQFF.